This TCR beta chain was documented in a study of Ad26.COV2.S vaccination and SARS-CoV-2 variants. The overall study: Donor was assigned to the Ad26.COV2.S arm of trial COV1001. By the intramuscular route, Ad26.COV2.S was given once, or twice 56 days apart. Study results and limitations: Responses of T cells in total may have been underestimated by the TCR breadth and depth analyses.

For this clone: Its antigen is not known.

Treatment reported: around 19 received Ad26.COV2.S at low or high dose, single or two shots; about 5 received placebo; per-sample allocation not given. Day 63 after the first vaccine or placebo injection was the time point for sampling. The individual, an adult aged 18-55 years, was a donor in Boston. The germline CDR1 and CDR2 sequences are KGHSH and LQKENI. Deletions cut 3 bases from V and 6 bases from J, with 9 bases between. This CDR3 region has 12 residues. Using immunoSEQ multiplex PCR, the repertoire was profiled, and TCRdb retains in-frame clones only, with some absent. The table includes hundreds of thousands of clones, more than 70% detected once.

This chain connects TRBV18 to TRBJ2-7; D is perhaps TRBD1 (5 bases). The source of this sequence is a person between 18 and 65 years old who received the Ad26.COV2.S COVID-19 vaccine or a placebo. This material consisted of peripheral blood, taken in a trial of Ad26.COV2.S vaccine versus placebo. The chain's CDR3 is CASSPTAGEQYF. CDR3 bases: TGTGCCAGCTCACCGACAGCCGGCGAGCAGTACTTC.